This T cell receptor (beta chain) was profiled in a study of blood T cell repertoires in COVID-19. On the study more broadly: Acute-phase and convalescent COVID-19 samples originated in the United States, Italy and Spain. Sample material is recorded as cDNA or gDNA derived from T cells, B-cell-depleted T cells, or PBMCs.

In its sample, this clone was seen a few times. Looked up from germline, CDR1 is SGHRS and CDR2 is YFSETQ. The V end lost 1 base, the J end lost 6 bases, and 8 bases lay between the germline ends. This CDR3 has 13 residues. Authors' processing steps: Reference gene primer amplification in the assay estimated nucleated cell counts. Assay: immunoSEQ multiplex PCR; the TCRdb copy retains only in-frame clones and omits some. V and J calls and clone size follow that table, whereas D and trimming were derived from the DNA. The sample includes 150,000 or so clones, 80% to 90% of them seen just once. Material: peripheral blood. This receptor was identified in an older woman with COVID-19, enrolled during active disease. This chain links TRBV5-1 with TRBJ1-5, with no clear D. CDR3 in amino acids: CASSLLLGQPQHF. The CDR3 coding sequence is TGCGCCAGCAGCTTGCTTCTAGGTCAGCCCCAGCATTTT.